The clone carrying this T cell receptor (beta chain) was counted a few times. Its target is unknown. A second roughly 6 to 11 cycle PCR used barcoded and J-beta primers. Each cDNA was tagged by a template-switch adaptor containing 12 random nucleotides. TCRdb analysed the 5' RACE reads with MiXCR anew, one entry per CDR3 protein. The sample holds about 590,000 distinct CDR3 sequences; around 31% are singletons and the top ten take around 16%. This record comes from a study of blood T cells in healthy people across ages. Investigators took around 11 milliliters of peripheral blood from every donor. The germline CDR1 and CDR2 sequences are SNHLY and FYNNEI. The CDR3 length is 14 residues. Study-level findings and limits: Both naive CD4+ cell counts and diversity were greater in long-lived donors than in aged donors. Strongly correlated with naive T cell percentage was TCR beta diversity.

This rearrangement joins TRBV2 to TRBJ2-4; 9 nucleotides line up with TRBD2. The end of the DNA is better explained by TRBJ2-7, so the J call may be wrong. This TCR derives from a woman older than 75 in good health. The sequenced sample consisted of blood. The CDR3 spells CASREVAGAFEQYF. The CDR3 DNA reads TGTGCCAGCAGGGAGGTAGCGGGGGCCTTCGAGCAGTACTTC.